The T cell receptor (beta chain) described here comes from a study of shared clonotypes between healthy human individuals. Study-wide findings and caveats: The authors sampled blood alone, and tissue repertoires likely differ. The represented genetic and exposure-history diversity was limited by the small number of donors.

Germline loops: CDR1 SQVTM, CDR2 ANQGSEA. There are 16 residues in the CDR3. J lost 4 bases, V lost 3 bases, and 8 bases had no gene match. Each CD8 memory set brought CD45RO+ cells together with CCR7-negative CD45RA+ TemRA cells. Only in-frame clones appear in the TCRdb table, and some are missing; sequencing was by immunoSEQ multiplex PCR. Counted here are 650,000 to 700,000 clones, 90% occurring once; the ten biggest clones make up 34%. In the case of this clone: The antigen is undetermined.

The sequence was obtained from a man between 18 and 29 years old in good health. Some clones in this sample may be carry-over from other donors' samples. This sequence joins TRBV29-1 and TRBJ2-1; TRBD2 matches 11 bases. Source material: memory CD8+ T cells from PBMCs. As for subset: CD45RO+ cells pooled with CCR7-negative TemRA cells. CDR3 amino acids: CSVEVSGTSGYNEQFF. Here the CDR3 DNA reads TGCAGCGTTGAGGTCTCGGGGACTAGCGGTTACAATGAGCAGTTCTTC.